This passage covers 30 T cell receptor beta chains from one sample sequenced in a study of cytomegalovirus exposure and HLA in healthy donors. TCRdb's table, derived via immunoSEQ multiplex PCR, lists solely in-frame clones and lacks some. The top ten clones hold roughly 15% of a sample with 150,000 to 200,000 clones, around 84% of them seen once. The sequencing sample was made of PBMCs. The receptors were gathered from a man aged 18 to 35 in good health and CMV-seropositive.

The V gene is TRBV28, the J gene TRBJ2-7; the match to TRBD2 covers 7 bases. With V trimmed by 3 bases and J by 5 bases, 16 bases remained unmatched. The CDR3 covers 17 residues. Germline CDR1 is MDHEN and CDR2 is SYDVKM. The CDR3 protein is CASSFSGVGGRLHEQYF. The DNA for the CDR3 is TGTGCCAGCAGTTTTTCTGGAGTCGGGGGGAGACTCCACGAGCAGTACTTC.

The CDR3 region is CAWGTGANLYNEQFF. In nucleotides, the CDR3 is TGTGCCTGGGGGACAGGGGCCAACTTGTACAATGAGCAGTTCTTC. The chain has TRBV30 and TRBJ2-1; 10 bases match TRBD1. Trimming at V came to 5 bases and at J to 4 bases, leaving 8 bases not matched to a gene. The germline V gene encodes CDR1 GTSNPN and CDR2 SVGIG (reference sequence). The CDR3 consists of 15 residues.

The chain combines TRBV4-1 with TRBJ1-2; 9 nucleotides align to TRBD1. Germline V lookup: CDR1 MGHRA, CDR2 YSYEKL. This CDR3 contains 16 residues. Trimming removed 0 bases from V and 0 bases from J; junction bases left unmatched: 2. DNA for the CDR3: TGCGCCAGCAGCCAAGAGGGGACAGGGACTAACTATGGCTACACCTTC. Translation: CASSQEGTGTNYGYTF.

The CDR3 DNA sequence: TGTGCCAGCAGTTTTGTGAGGGCTGACTACGAGCAGTACTTC. Its protein product is CASSFVRADYEQYF. The chain carries TRBV28 and TRBJ2-7, with a tentative D call TRBD2 (5 bases). V gave up 3 bases and J gave up 3 bases, with 12 bases separating them. CDR3 length equals 14 residues. The germline V gene encodes CDR1 MDHEN and CDR2 SYDVKM.

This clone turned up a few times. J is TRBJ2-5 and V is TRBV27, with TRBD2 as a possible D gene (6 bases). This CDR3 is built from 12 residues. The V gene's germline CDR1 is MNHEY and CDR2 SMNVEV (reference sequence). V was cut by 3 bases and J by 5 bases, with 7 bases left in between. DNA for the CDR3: TGTGCCAGCAGTTTTCGGGGGGAGACCCAGTACTTC. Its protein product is CASSFRGETQYF.

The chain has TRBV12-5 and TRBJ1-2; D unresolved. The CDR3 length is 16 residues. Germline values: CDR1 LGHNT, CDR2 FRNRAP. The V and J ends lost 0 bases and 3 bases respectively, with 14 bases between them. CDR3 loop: CASGLVSLAPYYGYTF. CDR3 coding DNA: TGTGCTAGTGGTTTGGTCTCTCTGGCCCCCTACTATGGCTACACCTTC.

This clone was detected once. CDR3 DNA sequence: TGTGCCAGTTCTTCGACAGTCTCTGGAAACACCATATATTTT. Protein sequence: CASSSTVSGNTIYF. The chain is built from TRBV19 and TRBJ1-3, with D perhaps matching TRBD1 (5 bases). The CDR3 sequence is 14 residues long. Germline loops: CDR1 LNHDA, CDR2 SQIVND (reference sequence). The germline V and J ends were trimmed by 8 bases and 0 bases, with 11 bases remaining between them.

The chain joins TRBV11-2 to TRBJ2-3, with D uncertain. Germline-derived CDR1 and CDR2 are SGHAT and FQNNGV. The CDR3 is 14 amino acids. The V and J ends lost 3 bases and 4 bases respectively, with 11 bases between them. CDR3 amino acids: CASSLPGFADTQYF. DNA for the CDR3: TGTGCCAGCAGCTTGCCAGGCTTCGCAGATACGCAGTATTTT.

CDR3 DNA sequence: TGTGCCAGCAGCTTGGGAGGACAGGGCACTTTGCATGGCTACACCTTC. Protein sequence: CASSLGGQGTLHGYTF. The rearrangement links TRBV5-4 to TRBJ1-2; 8 bases are a match to TRBD1. The CDR3 loop spans 16 amino acids. Germline V CDR1 and CDR2: SGHNT, YYREEE (reference sequence). Losses at the gene ends were 0 bases for V and 6 bases for J; bases not matched to a gene: 10.

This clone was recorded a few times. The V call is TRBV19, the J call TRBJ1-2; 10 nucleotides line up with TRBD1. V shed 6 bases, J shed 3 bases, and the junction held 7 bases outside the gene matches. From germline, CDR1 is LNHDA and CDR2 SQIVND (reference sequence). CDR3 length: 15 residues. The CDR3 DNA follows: TGTGCCAGTAGCAGGACCGGGACAGGGGACTATGGCTACACCTTC. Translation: CASSRTGTGDYGYTF. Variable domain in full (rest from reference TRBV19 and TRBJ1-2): DGGITQSPKYLFRKEGQNVTLSCEQNLNHDAMYWYRQDPGQGLRLIYYSQIVNDFQKGDIAEGYSVSREKKESFPLTVTSAQKNPTAFYLCASSRTGTGDYGYTFGSGTRLTVV.

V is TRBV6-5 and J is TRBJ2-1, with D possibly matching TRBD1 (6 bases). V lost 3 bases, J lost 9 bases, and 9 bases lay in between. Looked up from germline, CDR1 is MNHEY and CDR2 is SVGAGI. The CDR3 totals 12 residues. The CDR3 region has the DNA TGTGCCAGCAGTTATACAGGGTTTGAGCAGTTCTTC. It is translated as CASSYTGFEQFF.

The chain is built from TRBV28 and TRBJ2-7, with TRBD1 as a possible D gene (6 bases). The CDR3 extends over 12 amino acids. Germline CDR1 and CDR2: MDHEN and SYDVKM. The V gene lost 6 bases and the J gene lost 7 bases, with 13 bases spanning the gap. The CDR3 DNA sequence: TGTGCCAGCAGGACACAGGGCCGAGAGCAGTACTTC. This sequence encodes CASRTQGREQYF.

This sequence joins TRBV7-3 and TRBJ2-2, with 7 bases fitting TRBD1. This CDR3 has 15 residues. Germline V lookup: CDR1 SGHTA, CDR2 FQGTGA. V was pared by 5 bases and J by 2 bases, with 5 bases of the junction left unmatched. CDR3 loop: CASSRDRLNTGELFF. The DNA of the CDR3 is TGTGCCAGCAGCCGGGACAGACTAAACACCGGGGAGCTGTTTTTT.

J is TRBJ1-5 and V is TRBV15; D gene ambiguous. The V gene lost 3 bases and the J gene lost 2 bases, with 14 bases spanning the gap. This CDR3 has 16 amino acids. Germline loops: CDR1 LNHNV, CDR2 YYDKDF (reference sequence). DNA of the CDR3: TGTGCCACCAGCAGGGGTCGAGGGATACGCAATCAGCCCCAGCATTTT. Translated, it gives CATSRGRGIRNQPQHF.

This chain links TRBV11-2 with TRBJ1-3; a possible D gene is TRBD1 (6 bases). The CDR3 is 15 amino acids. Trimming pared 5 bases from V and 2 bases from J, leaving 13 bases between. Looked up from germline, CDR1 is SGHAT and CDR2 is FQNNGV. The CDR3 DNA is TGTGCCAGCAGCACGACCGGGACACCTGGAAACACCATATATTTT. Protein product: CASSTTGTPGNTIYF.

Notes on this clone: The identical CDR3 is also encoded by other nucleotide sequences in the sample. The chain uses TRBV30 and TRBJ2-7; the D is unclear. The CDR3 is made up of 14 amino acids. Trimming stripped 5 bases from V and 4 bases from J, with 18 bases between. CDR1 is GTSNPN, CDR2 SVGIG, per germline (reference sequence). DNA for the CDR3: TGTGCCTGGTGTCTCAAGGAGCTCTCTTACGAGCAGTACTTC. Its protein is CAWCLKELSYEQYF.

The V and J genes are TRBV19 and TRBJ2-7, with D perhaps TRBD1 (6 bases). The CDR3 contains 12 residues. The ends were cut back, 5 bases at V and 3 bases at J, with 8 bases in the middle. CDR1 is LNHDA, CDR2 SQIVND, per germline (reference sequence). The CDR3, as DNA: TGTGCCAGTAGTTCACAGGGCTACGAGCAGTACTTC. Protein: CASSSQGYEQYF.

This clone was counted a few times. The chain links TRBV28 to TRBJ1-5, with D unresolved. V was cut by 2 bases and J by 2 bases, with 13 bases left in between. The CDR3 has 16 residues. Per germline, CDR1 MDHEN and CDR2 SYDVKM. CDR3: CASSLALLVGNQPQHF. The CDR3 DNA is TGTGCCAGCAGTTTAGCCCTTCTAGTGGGCAATCAGCCCCAGCATTTT.

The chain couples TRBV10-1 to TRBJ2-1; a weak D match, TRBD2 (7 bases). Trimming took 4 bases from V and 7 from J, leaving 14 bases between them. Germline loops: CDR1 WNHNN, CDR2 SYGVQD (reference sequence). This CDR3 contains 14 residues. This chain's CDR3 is CASSVGGGPNEQFF. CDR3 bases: TGCGCCAGCAGTGTTGGGGGGGGGCCGAATGAGCAGTTCTTC.

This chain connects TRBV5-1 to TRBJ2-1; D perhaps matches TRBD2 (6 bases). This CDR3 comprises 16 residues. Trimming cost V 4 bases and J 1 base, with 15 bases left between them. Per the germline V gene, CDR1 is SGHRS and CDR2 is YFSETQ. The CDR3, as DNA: TGCGCCAGCAGCCTCAGGTGGGGACTGTCCTACAATGAGCAGTTCTTC. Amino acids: CASSLRWGLSYNEQFF. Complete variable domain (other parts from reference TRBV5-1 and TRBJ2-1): KAGVTQTPRYLIKTRGQQVTLSCSPISGHRSVSWYQQTPGQGLQFLFEYFSETQRNKGNFPGRFSGRQFSNSRSEMNVSTLELGDSALYLCASSLRWGLSYNEQFFGPGTRLTVL.

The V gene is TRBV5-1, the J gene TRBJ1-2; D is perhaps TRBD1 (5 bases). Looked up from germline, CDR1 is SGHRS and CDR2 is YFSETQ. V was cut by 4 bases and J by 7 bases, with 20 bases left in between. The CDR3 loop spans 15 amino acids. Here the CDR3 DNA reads TGCGCCAGCAGCAGGGCCCCGGGGGACTCGAGTGGCTACACCTTC. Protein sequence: CASSRAPGDSSGYTF.

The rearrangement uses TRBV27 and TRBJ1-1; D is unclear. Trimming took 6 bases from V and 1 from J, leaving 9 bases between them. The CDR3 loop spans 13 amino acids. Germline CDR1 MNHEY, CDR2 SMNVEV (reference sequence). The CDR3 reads CASRGQENTEAFF. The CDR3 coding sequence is TGTGCCAGCAGGGGCCAAGAGAACACTGAAGCTTTCTTT.

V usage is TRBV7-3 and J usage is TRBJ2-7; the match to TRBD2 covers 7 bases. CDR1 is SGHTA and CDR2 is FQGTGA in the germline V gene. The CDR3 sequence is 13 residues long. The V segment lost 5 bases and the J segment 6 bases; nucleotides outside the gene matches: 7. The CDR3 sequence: CASSQEASGEQYF. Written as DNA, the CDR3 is TGTGCCAGCAGCCAGGAGGCTAGCGGCGAGCAGTACTTC.

The CDR3, as DNA: TGTGCCTGGAGTGTACAGGTAAATCAGCCCCAGCATTTT. Protein product: CAWSVQVNQPQHF. The gene calls are TRBV30 and TRBJ1-5, with a possible D match to TRBD1 (5 bases). V dropped 0 bases and J dropped 4 bases, with 7 bases sitting between them. This CDR3 comprises 13 residues. Per the germline V gene, CDR1 is GTSNPN and CDR2 is SVGIG (reference sequence).

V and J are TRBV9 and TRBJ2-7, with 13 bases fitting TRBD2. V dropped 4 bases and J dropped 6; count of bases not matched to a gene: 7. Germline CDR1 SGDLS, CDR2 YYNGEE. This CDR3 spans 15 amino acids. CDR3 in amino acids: CASSPGLAGEVEQYF. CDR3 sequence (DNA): TGTGCCAGCAGCCCAGGACTAGCGGGAGAGGTCGAGCAGTACTTC.

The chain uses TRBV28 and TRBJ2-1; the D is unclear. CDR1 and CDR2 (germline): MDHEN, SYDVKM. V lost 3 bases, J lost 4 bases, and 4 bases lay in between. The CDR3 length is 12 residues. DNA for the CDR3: TGTGCCAGCAGTTTCACTTACAATGAGCAGTTCTTC. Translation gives CASSFTYNEQFF.

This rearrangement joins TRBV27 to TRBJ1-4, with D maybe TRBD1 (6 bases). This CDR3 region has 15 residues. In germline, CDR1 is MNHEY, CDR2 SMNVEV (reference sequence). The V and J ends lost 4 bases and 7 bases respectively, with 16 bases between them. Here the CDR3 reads CASSSPQGASEKLFF. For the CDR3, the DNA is TGTGCCAGCAGTTCCCCACAGGGAGCAAGTGAAAAACTGTTTTTT.

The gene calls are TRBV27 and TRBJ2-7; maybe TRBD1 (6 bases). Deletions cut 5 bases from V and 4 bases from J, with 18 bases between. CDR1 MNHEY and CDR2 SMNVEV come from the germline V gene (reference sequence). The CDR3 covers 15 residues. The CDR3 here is CASSGSGQGNYEQYF. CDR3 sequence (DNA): TGTGCCAGCAGTGGGTCGGGGCAGGGGAATTACGAGCAGTACTTC.

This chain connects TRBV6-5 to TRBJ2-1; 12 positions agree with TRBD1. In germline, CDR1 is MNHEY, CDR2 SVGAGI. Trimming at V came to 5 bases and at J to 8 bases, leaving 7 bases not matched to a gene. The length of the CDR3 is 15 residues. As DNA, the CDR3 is TGTGCCAGCAGTACCGGGACAGGGGGCTCCGATGAGCAGTTCTTC. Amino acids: CASSTGTGGSDEQFF.

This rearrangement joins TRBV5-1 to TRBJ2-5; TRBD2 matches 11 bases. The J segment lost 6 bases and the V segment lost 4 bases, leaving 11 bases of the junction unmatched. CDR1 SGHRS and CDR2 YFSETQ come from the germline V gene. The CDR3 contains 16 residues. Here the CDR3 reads CASSQKVAGGPKTQYF. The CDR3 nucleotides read TGCGCCAGCAGCCAGAAGGTAGCGGGGGGGCCGAAGACCCAGTACTTC.